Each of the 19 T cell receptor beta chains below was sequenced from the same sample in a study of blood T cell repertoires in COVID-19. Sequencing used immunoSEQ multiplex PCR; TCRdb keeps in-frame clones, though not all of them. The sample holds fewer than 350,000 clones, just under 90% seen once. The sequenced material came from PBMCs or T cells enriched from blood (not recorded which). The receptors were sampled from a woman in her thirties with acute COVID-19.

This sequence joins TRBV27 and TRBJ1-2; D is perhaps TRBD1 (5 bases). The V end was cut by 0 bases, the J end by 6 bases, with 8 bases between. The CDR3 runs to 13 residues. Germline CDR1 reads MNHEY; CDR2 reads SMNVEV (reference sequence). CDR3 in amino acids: CASSLSRGNGYTF. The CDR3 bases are TGTGCCAGCAGTTTATCTAGGGGTAATGGCTACACCTTC.

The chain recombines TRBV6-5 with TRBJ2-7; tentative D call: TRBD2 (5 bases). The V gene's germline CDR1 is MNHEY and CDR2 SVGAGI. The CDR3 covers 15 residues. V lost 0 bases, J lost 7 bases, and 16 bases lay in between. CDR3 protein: CASSYSYLPGWEQYF. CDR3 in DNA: TGTGCCAGCAGTTACTCGTACCTTCCGGGGTGGGAGCAGTACTTC.

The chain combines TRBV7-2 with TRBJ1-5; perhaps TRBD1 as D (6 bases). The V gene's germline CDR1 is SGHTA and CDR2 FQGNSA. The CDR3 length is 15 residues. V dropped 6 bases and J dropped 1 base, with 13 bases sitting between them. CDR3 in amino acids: CASSLQGGSNQPQHF. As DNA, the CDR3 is TGTGCCAGCAGTTTACAGGGAGGAAGCAATCAGCCCCAGCATTTT.

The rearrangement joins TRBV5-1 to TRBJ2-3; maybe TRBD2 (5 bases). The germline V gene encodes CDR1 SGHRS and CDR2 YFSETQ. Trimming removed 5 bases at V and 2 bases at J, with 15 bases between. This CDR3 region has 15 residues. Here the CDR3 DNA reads TGCGCCAGCAGTTCTGACTACCGACCCACAGATACGCAGTATTTT. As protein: CASSSDYRPTDTQYF.

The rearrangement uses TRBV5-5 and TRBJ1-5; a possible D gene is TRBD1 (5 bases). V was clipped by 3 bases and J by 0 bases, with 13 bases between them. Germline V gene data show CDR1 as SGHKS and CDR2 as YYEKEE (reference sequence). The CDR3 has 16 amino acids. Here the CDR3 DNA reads TGTGCCAGCAGCTGGGGTTCGACAGATAGCAATCAGCCCCAGCATTTT. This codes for CASSWGSTDSNQPQHF.

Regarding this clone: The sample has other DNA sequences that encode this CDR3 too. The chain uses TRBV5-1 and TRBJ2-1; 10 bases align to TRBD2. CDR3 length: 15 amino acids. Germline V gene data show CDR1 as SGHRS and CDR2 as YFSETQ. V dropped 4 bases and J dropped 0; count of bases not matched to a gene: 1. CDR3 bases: TGCGCCAGCAGCCCTAGCGGGAGCTCCTACAATGAGCAGTTCTTC. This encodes CASSPSGSSYNEQFF.

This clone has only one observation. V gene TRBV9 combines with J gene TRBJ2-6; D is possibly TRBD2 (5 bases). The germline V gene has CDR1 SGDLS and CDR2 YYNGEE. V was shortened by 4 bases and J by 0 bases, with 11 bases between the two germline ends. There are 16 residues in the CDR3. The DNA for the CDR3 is TGTGCCAGCAGCTACACGGCGGGCTCTGGGGCCAACGTCCTGACTTTC. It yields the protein CASSYTAGSGANVLTF. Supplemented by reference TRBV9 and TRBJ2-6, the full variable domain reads DSGVTQTPKHLITATGQRVTLRCSPRSGDLSVYWYQQSLDQGLQFLIQYYNGEERAKGNILERFSAQQFPDLHSELNLSSLELGDSALYFCASSYTAGSGANVLTFGAGSRLTVL.

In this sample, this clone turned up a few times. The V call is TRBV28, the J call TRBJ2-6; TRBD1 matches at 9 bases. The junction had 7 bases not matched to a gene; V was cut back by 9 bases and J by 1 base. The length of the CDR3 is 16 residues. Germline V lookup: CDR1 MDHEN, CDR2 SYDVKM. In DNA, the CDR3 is TGTGCCAGTACGACAGGGGGTAGTTCTGGGGCCAACGTCCTGACTTTC. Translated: CASTTGGSSGANVLTF.

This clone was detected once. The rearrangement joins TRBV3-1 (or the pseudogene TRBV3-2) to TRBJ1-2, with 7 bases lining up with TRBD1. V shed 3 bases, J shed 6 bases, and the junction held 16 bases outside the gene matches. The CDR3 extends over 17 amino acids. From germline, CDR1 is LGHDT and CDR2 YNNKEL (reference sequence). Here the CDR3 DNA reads TGTGCCAGCAGCCACCAAGATGTAAGGGGGCAAGTTCATGGCTACACCTTC. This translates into CASSHQDVRGQVHGYTF.

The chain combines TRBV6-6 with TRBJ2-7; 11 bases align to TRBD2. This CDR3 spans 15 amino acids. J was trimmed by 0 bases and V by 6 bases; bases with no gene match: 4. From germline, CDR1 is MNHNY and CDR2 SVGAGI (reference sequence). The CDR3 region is CASSGGLADSYEQYF. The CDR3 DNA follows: TGTGCCAGCAGCGGGGGACTAGCGGACTCCTACGAGCAGTACTTC.

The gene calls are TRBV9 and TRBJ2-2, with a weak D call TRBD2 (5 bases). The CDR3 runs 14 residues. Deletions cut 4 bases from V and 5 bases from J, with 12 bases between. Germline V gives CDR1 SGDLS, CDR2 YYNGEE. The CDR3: CASSPPEETGELFF. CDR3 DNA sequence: TGTGCCAGCAGCCCTCCGGAGGAAACCGGGGAGCTGTTTTTT.

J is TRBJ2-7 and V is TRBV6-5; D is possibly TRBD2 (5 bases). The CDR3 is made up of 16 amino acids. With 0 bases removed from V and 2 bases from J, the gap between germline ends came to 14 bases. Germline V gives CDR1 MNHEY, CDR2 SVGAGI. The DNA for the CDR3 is TGTGCCAGCAGTTACTCGATAAGCGGCTACCCCTACGAGCAGTACTTC. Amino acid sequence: CASSYSISGYPYEQYF.

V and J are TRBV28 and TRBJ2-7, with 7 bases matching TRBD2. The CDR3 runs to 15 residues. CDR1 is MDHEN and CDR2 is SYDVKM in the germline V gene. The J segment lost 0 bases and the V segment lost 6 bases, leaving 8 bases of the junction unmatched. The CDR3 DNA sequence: TGTGCCAGCAGGGGGCGGGGGACGGACTCCTACGAGCAGTACTTC. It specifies CASRGRGTDSYEQYF.

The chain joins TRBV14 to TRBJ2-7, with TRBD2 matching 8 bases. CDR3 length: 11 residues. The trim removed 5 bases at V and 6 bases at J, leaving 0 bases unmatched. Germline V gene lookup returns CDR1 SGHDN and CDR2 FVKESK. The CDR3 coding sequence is TGTGCCAGCAGCACTAGCGGCGAGCAGTACTTC. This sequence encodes CASSTSGEQYF.

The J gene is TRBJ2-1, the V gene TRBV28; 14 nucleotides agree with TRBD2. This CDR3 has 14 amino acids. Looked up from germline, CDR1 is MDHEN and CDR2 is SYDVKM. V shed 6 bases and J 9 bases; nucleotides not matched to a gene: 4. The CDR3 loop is CASRGGLAGAEQFF. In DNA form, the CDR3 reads TGTGCCAGCAGAGGGGGACTAGCGGGAGCTGAGCAGTTCTTC.

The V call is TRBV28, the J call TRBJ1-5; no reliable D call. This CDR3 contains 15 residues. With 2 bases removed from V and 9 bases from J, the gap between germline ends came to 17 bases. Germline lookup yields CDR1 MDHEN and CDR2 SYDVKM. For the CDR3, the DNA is TGTGCCAGCAGTTTAGATCGGGTGCTTGGGAGGCCCCAGCATTTT. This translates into CASSLDRVLGRPQHF.

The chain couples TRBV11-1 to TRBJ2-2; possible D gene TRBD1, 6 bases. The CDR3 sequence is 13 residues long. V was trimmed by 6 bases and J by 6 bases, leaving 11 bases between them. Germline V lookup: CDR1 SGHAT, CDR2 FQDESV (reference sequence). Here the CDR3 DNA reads TGTGCCAGCAGTCGCAGGGGCTCCGGGGAGCTGTTTTTT. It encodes CASSRRGSGELFF.

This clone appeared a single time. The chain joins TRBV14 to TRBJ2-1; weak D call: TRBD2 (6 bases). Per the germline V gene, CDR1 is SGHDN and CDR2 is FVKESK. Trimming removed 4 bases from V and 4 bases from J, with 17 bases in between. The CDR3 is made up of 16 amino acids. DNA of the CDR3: TGTGCCAGCAGCCTAAGATCGGGGGAAACTTACAATGAGCAGTTCTTC. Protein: CASSLRSGETYNEQFF.

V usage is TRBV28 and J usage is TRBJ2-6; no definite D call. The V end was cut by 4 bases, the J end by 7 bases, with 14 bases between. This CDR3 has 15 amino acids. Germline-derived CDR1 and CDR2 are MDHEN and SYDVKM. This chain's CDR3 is CASSSRLGSANVLTF. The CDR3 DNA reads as TGTGCCAGCAGTTCCCGTTTGGGCAGCGCCAACGTCCTGACTTTC.